This T cell receptor (beta chain) was captured in a study of sequential checkpoint blockade in melanoma. Study information: Maintenance nivolumab came after either treatment sequence.

This clone has only a few counts. Assay: immunoSEQ multiplex PCR; the TCRdb copy retains only in-frame clones and omits some. The table has roughly 4,000 clones, 40% to 55% seen once; the top ten hold roughly 41%. Treatment of the sample: randomized to nivolumab then ipilimumab (arm A) or the reverse (arm B). No patient had prior DNA-damaging chemotherapy. The specimen comprised CD8+ T cells sorted from blood (inferred from file names), sampled from a patient given nivolumab and ipilimumab in sequence. The receptor comes from a human donor with melanoma.

The CDR3 sequence: CASWGQGGYEQYF. CDR3 in DNA: TGTGCCAGCTGGGGGCAGGGTGGCTACGAGCAGTACTTC. The rearrangement links TRBV6-5 to TRBJ2-7; possible D gene TRBD1, 6 bases. CDR3 size: 13 residues. In germline, CDR1 is MNHEY, CDR2 SVGAGI. V lost 8 bases and J lost 3, with 14 bases in between.